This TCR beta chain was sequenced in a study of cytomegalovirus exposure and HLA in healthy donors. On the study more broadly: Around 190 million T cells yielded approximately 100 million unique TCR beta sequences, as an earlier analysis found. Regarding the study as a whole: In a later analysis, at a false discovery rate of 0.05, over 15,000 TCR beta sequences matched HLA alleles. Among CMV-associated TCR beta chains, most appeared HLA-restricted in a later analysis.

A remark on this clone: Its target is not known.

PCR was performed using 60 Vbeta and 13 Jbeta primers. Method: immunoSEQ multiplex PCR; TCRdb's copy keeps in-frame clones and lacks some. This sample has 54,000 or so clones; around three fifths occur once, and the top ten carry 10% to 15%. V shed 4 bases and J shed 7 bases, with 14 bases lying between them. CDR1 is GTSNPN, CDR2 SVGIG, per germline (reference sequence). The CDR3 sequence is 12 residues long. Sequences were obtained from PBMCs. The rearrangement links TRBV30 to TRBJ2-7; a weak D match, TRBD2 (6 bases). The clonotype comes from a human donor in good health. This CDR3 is CAWNGGTGEQYF. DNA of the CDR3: TGTGCCTGGAACGGAGGGACGGGGGAGCAGTACTTC.